This passage covers 2 T cell receptor beta chains from one sample sequenced in a study of T cell responses to AZD1222 COVID-19 vaccine. Method: immunoSEQ multiplex PCR; TCRdb's copy keeps in-frame clones and lacks some. The sample has 90,000 to 120,000 clones, about 88% seen once. Sequencing was performed on peripheral blood, taken on day 0 of AZD1222 vaccination. The receptors were sampled from an adult in good health.

The rearrangement uses TRBV7-3 and TRBJ2-3; the D gene is possibly TRBD2 (7 bases). Germline V lookup: CDR1 SGHTA, CDR2 FQGTGA. The ends were cut back, 3 bases at V and 0 bases at J, with 13 bases in the middle. The length of the CDR3 is 16 residues. DNA of the CDR3: TGTGCCAGCAGCTTTCGGGGGGCCACTAGCACAGATACGCAGTATTTT. Its translation: CASSFRGATSTDTQYF.

A few counts support this clone. The chain combines TRBV19 with TRBJ1-2, with D possibly TRBD1 on 6 matching bases. Germline loops: CDR1 LNHDA, CDR2 SQIVND (reference sequence). Trimming removed 7 bases from V and 4 bases from J, with 28 bases in between. The CDR3 contains 18 residues. The CDR3 nucleotides read TGTGCCAGTACCAAAAACCGGGACACGTATGAACGATCCTATGGCTACACCTTC. Residues: CASTKNRDTYERSYGYTF. Together with reference TRBV19 and TRBJ1-2, the CDR3 gives the full variable domain: DGGITQSPKYLFRKEGQNVTLSCEQNLNHDAMYWYRQDPGQGLRLIYYSQIVNDFQKGDIAEGYSVSREKKESFPLTVTSAQKNPTAFYLCASTKNRDTYERSYGYTFGSGTRLTVV.